This entry features one T cell receptor beta chain sequence. This entry belongs to a study of blood T cell repertoires in COVID-19. In the authors' workflow: How many nucleated cells were present was estimated from reference gene primer amplification. The method was immunoSEQ multiplex PCR; TCRdb's version includes in-frame clones alone and lacks a portion of them. Clonal size and the V and J genes are those of that table, whereas D and trimming came from the DNA. The sample yields under 150,000 clones, around four fifths seen once. Trimming stripped 3 bases from V and 6 bases from J, with 12 bases between. The CDR3 has 14 amino acids. In germline, CDR1 is SGHTA, CDR2 FQGNSA.

The rearrangement joins TRBV7-2 to TRBJ2-4; a weak D match, TRBD1 (7 bases). This receptor was identified in a human donor in a cohort sampled during active COVID-19. Sequencing used peripheral blood. The CDR3: CASSFRQGGNIQYF. CDR3 DNA: TGTGCCAGCAGCTTTAGACAGGGAGGAAACATTCAGTACTTC.